The 6 T cell receptor beta chains presented below share a single source sample, sequenced in a study of cytomegalovirus exposure and HLA in healthy donors. The PCR used 60 Vbeta and 13 Jbeta primers. Data came from immunoSEQ multiplex PCR; TCRdb stores just in-frame clones and leaves some out. The sample lists 35,000 to 45,000 clones, 63% occurring once. The material sequenced was PBMCs. All receptors come from a man in his 60s in good health and CMV-seropositive.

This chain connects TRBV18 to TRBJ1-2; possible D gene TRBD1, 5 bases. CDR1 is KGHSH and CDR2 is LQKENI in the germline V gene. Trimming pared 3 bases from V and 3 bases from J, leaving 5 bases between. The CDR3 sequence is 12 residues long. The CDR3 region is CASSPTDYGYTF. DNA for the CDR3: TGTGCCAGCTCACCGACAGACTATGGCTACACCTTC.

The table lists this clone with a few counts. The chain combines TRBV4-1 with TRBJ1-4; D call uncertain. In germline, CDR1 is MGHRA, CDR2 YSYEKL. With 2 bases removed from V and 4 bases from J, the gap between germline ends came to 17 bases. CDR3 length equals 17 residues. CDR3 coding DNA: TGCGCCAGCAGCCAATCTGTGTCGTGGCAGGTTAATGAAAAACTGTTTTTT. Its protein product is CASSQSVSWQVNEKLFF.

This sequence joins TRBV4-3 and TRBJ2-7; D is unresolved. Germline CDR1 is LGHNA and CDR2 is YSLEER. The CDR3 has 13 residues. The V end was cut by 0 bases, the J end by 2 bases, with 5 bases between. The CDR3 protein is CASSQDIPYEQYF. The DNA for the CDR3 is TGCGCCAGCAGCCAAGATATTCCCTACGAGCAGTACTTC.

The J gene is TRBJ2-4, the V gene TRBV19; tentatively, D is TRBD2 (6 bases). Germline CDR1 reads LNHDA; CDR2 reads SQIVND (reference sequence). V was clipped by 2 bases and J by 12 bases, with 17 bases between them. This CDR3 has 14 residues. The CDR3: CASSISPTWRDQYF. Here the CDR3 DNA reads TGTGCCAGTAGTATATCGCCGACCTGGAGGGATCAGTACTTC.

V is TRBV4-1 and J is TRBJ1-1; 8 bases line up with TRBD1. This CDR3 contains 16 residues. Unmatched junction bases numbered 4, after V lost 1 base and J lost 0 bases. CDR1 is MGHRA, CDR2 YSYEKL, per germline. The CDR3 DNA follows: TGCGCCAGCAGCCAAGCGGGGGACAGGATGAACACTGAAGCTTTCTTT. Amino acid sequence: CASSQAGDRMNTEAFF.

The rearrangement joins TRBV10-3 to TRBJ2-7; possibly TRBD2 for D (5 bases). From germline, CDR1 is ENHRY and CDR2 SYGVKD. This CDR3 spans 16 amino acids. The V end lost 6 bases, the J end lost 1 base, and 19 bases lay between the germline ends. Written as DNA, the CDR3 is TGTGCCATCAGCCCTTTTGGGGAGCTAACATCCTACGAGCAGTACTTC. Amino acids: CAISPFGELTSYEQYF.